The rows below give T cell receptor beta chains drawn from one sample of a study of preoperative IRX-2 immunotherapy in early breast cancer. The table came from immunoSEQ multiplex PCR; TCRdb's copy has only in-frame clones and leaves some out. The repertoire holds about 43,000 clones, with just under 95% as singletons. Specimen: tumor tissue, collected after IRX-2 immunotherapy. Receptors were obtained from a human donor with breast cancer. Each CDR3 is given with its conserved first and last residue. A D gene is named only where the DNA matches it firmly. Clone size is shown for a subset of rows, as once, few, many or a class of expanded clone.

TRBD2 | NA | TRBJ2-5 | TRBV18 | TGTGCCAGCTCACCACGGGCTAGCGGGGGGGCCGGAGAGACCCAGTACTTC | CASSPRASGGAGETQYF
NA | NA | TRBJ2-3 | TRBV4-3 | TGCGCCAGCAGCCAAGATAGCGCGACCACAGATACGCAGTATTTT | CASSQDSATTDTQYF
NA | NA | TRBJ2-3 | TRBV27 | TGTGCCAGCAGTTTCCCAGGGGCAGATACGCAGTATTTT | CASSFPGADTQYF
NA | NA | TRBJ2-7 | TRBV2 | TGTGCCACTCCCCCCCCCTACGAGCAGTACTTC | CATPPPYEQYF
TRBD2 | NA | TRBJ2-1 | TRBV7-8 | TGTGCCAGCAGTTTACGGGGGGGCAATGAGCAGTTCTTC | CASSLRGGNEQFF
TRBD1 | NA | TRBJ2-7 | TRBV7-9 | TGTGCCAGCAGCTTAGGGCCAGGGGGCCACGAGCAGTACTTC | CASSLGPGGHEQYF
NA | NA | TRBJ2-1 | TRBV2 | TGTGCCAGCAGTGAAGCGCTTCCACCCTTCCGCCCAAGGAATGAGCAGTTCTTC | CASSEALPPFRPRNEQFF
NA | NA | TRBJ1-1 | TRBV5-1 | TGCGCCAGCAGCTTGGTGGGGGGGTCTTACACTGAAGCTTTCTTT | CASSLVGGSYTEAFF
NA | once | TRBJ1-2 | TRBV28 | TGTGCCAGCAGGGGCGGTCCTGGGGATTATGGCTACACCTTC | CASRGGPGDYGYTF
NA | NA | TRBJ1-1 | TRBV7-2 | TGTGCCAGCAGCCGCATACTTGGGAACACTGAAGCTTTCTTT | CASSRILGNTEAFF
TRBD2 | NA | TRBJ2-1 | TRBV9 | TGTGCCAGCAGCGAGACCCCCCGAGTAGCGGGATTGTACAATGAGCAGTTCTTC | CASSETPRVAGLYNEQFF
NA | NA | TRBJ2-7 | TRBV27 | TGTGCCAGCAGCCTTGTGTGGGGCTCCTACGAGCAGTACTTC | CASSLVWGSYEQYF
NA | once | TRBJ2-6 | TRBV2 | TGTGCCAGCACCGGACAGCCCGAATCCAACGTCCTGACTTTC | CASTGQPESNVLTF
TRBD1 | NA | TRBJ2-7 | TRBV29-1 | TGCAGCGTGGCCGGGACAGGGGGGCCCGATACCCTTTACGAGCAGTACTTC | CSVAGTGGPDTLYEQYF
NA | NA | TRBJ2-3 | TRBV5-1 | TGCGCCAGCAGCTTGCACGGCGGGGCGAGGGATACGCAGTATTTT | CASSLHGGARDTQYF
NA | NA | TRBJ2-1 | TRBV5-6 | TGTGCCAGCACCGCTCTTCTCAAGGCCGGATATGAGCAGTTCTTC | CASTALLKAGYEQFF
TRBD1 | NA | TRBJ2-7 | TRBV19 | TGTGCCAGTAGTAGGACAGGCCCCACTACAGGGCAGTACTTC | CASSRTGPTTGQYF
NA | once | TRBJ1-5 | TRBV4-2 | TGTGCCAGCAGCGTCAGGGGTAATCAGCCCCAGCATTTT | CASSVRGNQPQHF
NA | NA | TRBJ1-6 | TRBV6-6 | TGTGCCAGCAAACTGGACATCCGTTCACCCCTCCACTTT | CASKLDIRSPLHF
NA | NA | TRBJ2-3 | TRBV5-1 | TGCGCCAGCAGCTTCGACGGGGCTCCTCGGGATACGCAGTATTTT | CASSFDGAPRDTQYF
NA | NA | TRBJ1-2 | TRBV7-6 | TGTGCCAGCAGCTTAGCCTCGGGGGGCTACACCTTC | CASSLASGGYTF
NA | NA | TRBJ1-2 | TRBV19 | TGTGCCAGTAGTAGGGGGAGAACCTATGGCTACACCTTC | CASSRGRTYGYTF
NA | NA | TRBJ2-1 | TRBV2 | TGTGCCAGCAGTGAATGGGTGGGGCTAGCAGGCAATGAGCAGTTCTTC | CASSEWVGLAGNEQFF
NA | NA | TRBJ2-2 | TRBV5-1 | TGCGCCAGCAGCAGGCCGGGACCGCCGGTGGAGCTGTTTTTT | CASSRPGPPVELFF
TRBD1 | NA | TRBJ1-1 | TRBV7-9 | TGTGCCAGCAGCTTTATACAGGGGCGAGCTTTCTTT | CASSFIQGRAFF
TRBD2 | NA | TRBJ2-1 | TRBV6-5 | TGTGCCAGCAGTAAGCAGCGGGAGCCCTACAATGAGCAGTTCTTC | CASSKQREPYNEQFF
NA | NA | TRBJ2-7 | TRBV18 | TGTGCCAGCTCGGCCGGACAGCCCTTGTTGGAGCAGTACTTC | CASSAGQPLLEQYF
NA | once | TRBJ1-6 | TRBV9 | TGTGCCAGCAGCGATGTTGGTTCACCCCTCCACTTT | CASSDVGSPLHF
NA | NA | TRBJ1-5 | TRBV6-1 | TGTGCCAGCAGTCTGTTAAGTAATAGCAATCAGCCCCAGCATTTT | CASSLLSNSNQPQHF
NA | NA | TRBJ2-3 | TRBV4-1 | TGCGCCAGCAGCCACCCCCTGCGCCGGGGCGATACGCAGTATTTT | CASSHPLRRGDTQYF
NA | NA | TRBJ2-1 | TRBV5-1 | TGCGCCAGCAGCTTGGGTGCGGTCGGGGGCGCCGCAGGTGAGTTGCAGTTCTTC | CASSLGAVGGAAGELQFF
NA | NA | TRBJ2-7 | TRBV18 | TGTGCCAGCTCACCAGTCGGAGGGACCTCCTACGAGCAGTACTTC | CASSPVGGTSYEQYF
NA | NA | TRBJ2-6 | TRBV7-3 | TGTGCCAGCAGCTTAAAAGCACTCAGGGGCGGCTCTGGGGCCAACGTCCTGACTTTC | CASSLKALRGGSGANVLTF
TRBD2 | NA | TRBJ2-3 | TRBV30 | TGTGCCTGGAGTCCGGGACTAGCGGGGGCGGGGGCAGATACGCAGTATTTT | CAWSPGLAGAGADTQYF
NA | once | TRBJ1-3 | TRBV2 | TGTGCCAGCACCCCCCAACTATTCTCTGGAAACACCATATATTTT | CASTPQLFSGNTIYF
NA | NA | TRBJ2-3 | TRBV10-3 | TGTGCCATCAGTGAGGAGGGAGACGGGATAGATACGCAGTATTTT | CAISEEGDGIDTQYF
TRBD2 | NA | TRBJ2-7 | TRBV5-1 | TGCGCCAGCAGCGGAAGCGGGACCTTCTACGAGCAGTACTTC | CASSGSGTFYEQYF
NA | once | TRBJ2-3 | TRBV11-3 | TGTGCCAGCAGCTTAGTACCAGATACGCAGTATTTT | CASSLVPDTQYF
TRBD2 | NA | TRBJ2-3 | TRBV6-1 | TGTGCCAGCAGTGAAGGACTAGCAGCCTACACAGATACGCAGTATTTT | CASSEGLAAYTDTQYF
NA | NA | TRBJ2-3 | TRBV29-1 | TGCAGCGTCACATTAGGGGGGGGCAGAGATACGCAGTATTTT | CSVTLGGGRDTQYF
TRBD2 | once | TRBJ2-5 | TRBV28 | TGTGCCAGCAGTTTAGAGGCGGGGGGGGCGCGGGAGACCCAGTACTTC | CASSLEAGGARETQYF
TRBD2 | once | TRBJ2-3 | TRBV27 | TGTGCCAGCAGTTTCTCGTCCAGGGCTAGCGGGAGAGAAACGCAGTATTTT | CASSFSSRASGRETQYF
NA | NA | TRBJ2-7 | TRBV7-2 | TGTGCCAGCAGCTTAGCCCCCCTCGGTACCGAGCAGTACTTC | CASSLAPLGTEQYF
NA | NA | TRBJ2-3 | TRBV4-3 | TGCGCCAGCAGCCGGAAGGGGGGCAGTACAGATACGCAGTATTTT | CASSRKGGSTDTQYF
NA | NA | TRBJ1-5 | TRBV28 | TGTGCCAGCAAGGAGGGTAATCAGCCCCAGCATTTT | CASKEGNQPQHF
NA | NA | TRBJ2-1 | TRBV12-1 | TGTGCCAGCAGCTGCTGTACTAGCGGGGGGGCGGGGAGCTACAATGAGCAGTTCTTC | CASSCCTSGGAGSYNEQFF
NA | NA | TRBJ2-3 | TRBV1 | TGCACCAGCAGCCCCATCGGGGGGGCGTGGGATACGCAGTATTTT | CTSSPIGGAWDTQYF
NA | NA | TRBJ1-4 | TRBV11-2 | TGTGCCAGCAGCCTAAACAGAGCAACTAATGAAAAACTGTTTTTT | CASSLNRATNEKLFF
NA | NA | TRBJ2-7 | TRBV7-2 | TGTGCCAGCAGCTTAGTTGGGGGGCCCTACGAGCAGTACTTC | CASSLVGGPYEQYF
NA | NA | TRBJ2-3 | TRBV7-3 | TGTGCCAGCAGCATGGACGTCTTTGGAACGCAGTATTTT | CASSMDVFGTQYF
TRBD2 | NA | TRBJ2-5 | TRBV6-5 | TGTGCCAGCAGTTTGACTAGCGGTTTGTCAGAGACCCAGTACTTC | CASSLTSGLSETQYF
NA | NA | TRBJ1-1 | TRBV18 | TGTGCCAGCTCAGGAACTCAGGGTAACACTGAAGCTTTCTTT | CASSGTQGNTEAFF
NA | once | TRBJ1-3 | TRBV5-5 | TGTGCCAGCAGCTTTAGGACGGCGAGCTCTGGAAACACCATATATTTT | CASSFRTASSGNTIYF
TRBD2 | NA | TRBJ2-7 | TRBV7-2 | TGTGCCAGCAGCAGGGGACTAGCGGAATCCTACGAGCAGTACTTC | CASSRGLAESYEQYF
TRBD1 | NA | TRBJ1-1 | TRBV19 | TGTGCCAGTAGCGGGGGGGGGACAGGGTCGGGCACTGAAGCTTTCTTT | CASSGGGTGSGTEAFF
TRBD2 | NA | TRBJ2-1 | TRBV4-2 | TGTGCCAGCAGCCACCCGTTTCTCCAAGTAGCGGGAAGCGTTGGCTCCTACAATGAGCAGTTCTTC | CASSHPFLQVAGSVGSYNEQFF
NA | NA | TRBJ2-1 | TRBV7-9 | TGTGCCAGCAGCTTAGCGGACAATGAGCAGTTCTTC | CASSLADNEQFF